This T cell receptor beta chain appears in the sequencing data of a study of blood T cell repertoires in COVID-19. Turning to the study itself: Both acute and convalescent COVID-19 samples were obtained from the United States, Italy and Spain. PBMCs, B-cell-depleted T cells, or T cells provided the cDNA or gDNA that made up the material.

Per the study methods: Amplified reference gene primers provided the basis for estimating nucleated cell counts. Clones were read by immunoSEQ multiplex PCR, and TCRdb kept only the in-frame ones, dropping some. V, J and clone size are those of that table, while D and trimming were read from the DNA. The sample carries roughly 670,000 clones, 80% to 90% recorded once. The V gene's germline CDR1 is LGHDT and CDR2 YNNKEL (reference sequence). This CDR3 is 12 amino acids long. After removal of 6 bases from V and 3 bases from J, the junction contained 0 bases not matched to a gene. Sequenced sample: peripheral blood. The chain uses TRBV3-1 (or the pseudogene TRBV3-2) and TRBJ1-1, with 8 nucleotides matching TRBD1. This receptor was identified in a woman in her late teens or twenties with acute or convalescent COVID-19. CDR3 protein: CASRDRDTEAFF. CDR3 bases: TGTGCCAGCAGGGACAGGGACACTGAAGCTTTCTTT.